Below are 26 T cell receptor beta chains sequenced from a single sample in a study of blood T cell repertoires in COVID-19. Profiling relied on immunoSEQ multiplex PCR, and the TCRdb table lists in-frame clones only, not all of them. The sample consists of roughly 80,000 clones, around nine tenths of them appearing once. The sample consisted of peripheral blood. These receptors originate from a woman in her sixties with acute or convalescent COVID-19.

V is TRBV11-3 and J is TRBJ2-1; 7 bases map to TRBD1. Looked up from germline, CDR1 is SGHNT and CDR2 is YENEEA. Trimming took 0 bases from V and 4 from J; bases not matched to a gene: 3. The CDR3 is made up of 15 amino acids. The CDR3 bases are TGTGCCAGCAGCTTAGAAGGACAGGCGTACAATGAGCAGTTCTTC. Translating it yields CASSLEGQAYNEQFF.

The chain has TRBV4-2 and TRBJ2-2; D is undetermined. CDR1 and CDR2 from the germline V gene are LGHNA and YNFKEQ. This CDR3 region has 13 residues. Deletions cut 5 bases from V and 7 bases from J, with 11 bases between. In nucleotides, the CDR3 is TGTGCCAGCAGCGAACGAGCCGGCGGGGAGCTGTTTTTT. Residues: CASSERAGGELFF.

The chain combines TRBV15 with TRBJ1-5, with 8 bases fitting TRBD1. Germline loops: CDR1 LNHNV, CDR2 YYDKDF (reference sequence). The junction had 5 bases not matched to a gene; V was cut back by 0 bases and J by 7 bases. CDR3 length: 15 residues. Here the CDR3 DNA reads TGTGCCACCAGCAGAGATCATACAGGGGGACAGCCCCAGCATTTT. Translated: CATSRDHTGGQPQHF.

The CDR3 is CAWSVKGDWEETQYF. For the CDR3, the DNA is TGTGCCTGGAGTGTAAAGGGAGATTGGGAGGAGACCCAGTACTTC. The chain carries TRBV30 and TRBJ2-5, with D tentatively TRBD2 (5 bases). Germline assignment: CDR1 GTSNPN and CDR2 SVGIG (reference sequence). V was shortened by 0 bases and J by 5 bases, with 16 bases between the two germline ends. This CDR3 has 15 amino acids.

The rearrangement uses TRBV9 and TRBJ2-1; 7 bases are a match to TRBD1. The CDR3 runs to 16 residues. V gave up 0 bases and J gave up 0 bases; unmatched junction bases: 3. Per germline, CDR1 SGDLS and CDR2 YYNGEE. The CDR3 spells CASSVGDRVSYNEQFF. The CDR3 nucleotides read TGTGCCAGCAGCGTAGGCGACAGGGTCTCCTACAATGAGCAGTTCTTC.

This chain joins TRBV6-5 and TRBJ2-7; D may be TRBD1 (6 bases). Per germline, CDR1 MNHEY and CDR2 SVGAGI. There are 12 residues in the CDR3. V gave up 6 bases and J gave up 6 bases, with 12 bases separating them. This CDR3 reads CASRQGMGEQYF. CDR3 coding DNA: TGTGCCAGCAGACAGGGTATGGGCGAGCAGTACTTC.

The V call is TRBV18, the J call TRBJ1-3, with no clear D. Germline V gene sequence: CDR1 KGHSH, CDR2 LQKENI. Trimming removed 3 bases from V and 0 bases from J, with 15 bases in between. The CDR3 spans 17 residues. The CDR3: CASSPVQTRNSGNTIYF. The CDR3 bases are TGTGCCAGCTCACCCGTCCAAACTAGAAACTCTGGAAACACCATATATTTT.

The J gene is TRBJ1-6, the V gene TRBV5-1; 9 bases agree with TRBD1. Germline V CDR1 and CDR2: SGHRS, YFSETQ. The junction had 5 bases not matched to a gene; V was cut back by 4 bases and J by 3 bases. The CDR3 is 16 amino acids. CDR3 sequence: CASSPGTGNYNSPLHF. CDR3 bases: TGCGCCAGCAGCCCGGGGACAGGGAACTATAATTCACCCCTCCACTTT.

This chain uses TRBV7-3 with TRBJ2-2; the match to TRBD2 covers 7 bases. CDR1 SGHTA and CDR2 FQGTGA come from the germline V gene. The CDR3 sequence is 15 residues long. Trimming cost V 5 bases and J 6 bases; bases outside gene matches: 9. The CDR3 sequence: CASSPLGGEAGELFF. For the CDR3, the DNA is TGTGCCAGCAGCCCCTTGGGGGGGGAGGCCGGGGAGCTGTTTTTT.

The rearrangement links TRBV2 to TRBJ1-1; a weak D match, TRBD1 (6 bases). CDR3 size: 14 residues. The V end was cut by 3 bases, the J end by 0 bases, with 8 bases between. Looked up from germline, CDR1 is SNHLY and CDR2 is FYNNEI. CDR3: CASSDRGMNTEAFF. DNA for the CDR3: TGTGCCAGCAGTGACAGGGGCATGAACACTGAAGCTTTCTTT.

This sequence joins TRBV19 and TRBJ2-2; 10 bases map to TRBD2. The V segment lost 8 bases and the J segment 0 bases; nucleotides outside the gene matches: 9. CDR3 size: 17 residues. Germline CDR1 is LNHDA and CDR2 is SQIVND (reference sequence). The CDR3 bases are TGTGCCAGTGCCAAGGTAGCGGGGGGTGCGAACACCGGGGAGCTGTTTTTT. Its translation: CASAKVAGGANTGELFF.

The chain links TRBV19 to TRBJ1-2; possible D gene TRBD1, 6 bases. The CDR3 contains 13 residues. Germline CDR1 and CDR2: LNHDA and SQIVND (reference sequence). Trimming shortened V by 10 bases and J by 2 bases, and 14 bases separated the two germline ends. CDR3 loop: CATGAGTNYGYTF. The CDR3 DNA reads as TGTGCCACAGGGGCAGGGACCAACTATGGCTACACCTTC.

The chain joins TRBV29-1 to TRBJ1-5; the D gene is possibly TRBD1 (6 bases). Between the trimmed V and J ends, which lost 4 bases and 3 bases, there was a span of 13 bases. The CDR3 totals 14 residues. The germline gives CDR1 SQVTM, CDR2 ANQGSEA. The CDR3 bases are TGCAGCGTTGCGCAACAGGGCCCCAATCAGCCCCAGCATTTT. Protein sequence: CSVAQQGPNQPQHF.

The gene calls are TRBV5-1 and TRBJ2-7, with D maybe TRBD1 (7 bases). Germline assignment: CDR1 SGHRS and CDR2 YFSETQ. The CDR3 runs to 16 residues. The V end lost 0 bases, the J end lost 3 bases, and 16 bases lay between the germline ends. The CDR3 sequence is CASSLGRDSTFYEQYF. The CDR3 DNA sequence: TGCGCCAGCAGCTTGGGGCGGGACAGTACTTTCTACGAGCAGTACTTC.

V and J are TRBV27 and TRBJ1-6; D is possibly TRBD1 (6 bases). The CDR3 is 15 residues long. Germline lookup yields CDR1 MNHEY and CDR2 SMNVEV (reference sequence). V lost 6 bases, J lost 8 bases, and 17 bases lay in between. For the CDR3, the DNA is TGTGCCAGCAGAGCGGGGGGGCGCATAGATTCACCCCTCCACTTT. Its translation is CASRAGGRIDSPLHF.

This chain links TRBV6-5 with TRBJ1-1; D remains ambiguous. The CDR3 runs to 13 residues. The germline V and J ends were trimmed by 6 bases and 5 bases, with 13 bases remaining between them. Germline V gene lookup returns CDR1 MNHEY and CDR2 SVGAGI. CDR3 nucleotides: TGTGCCAGCAGCAAAACGGAGTTGACTGAAGCTTTCTTT. This gives the protein CASSKTELTEAFF.

This clone has just one count. The rearrangement joins TRBV7-6 to TRBJ1-5; D remains unclear. The CDR3 is 13 residues long. The V end lost 0 bases, the J end lost 5 bases, and 5 bases lay between the germline ends. Germline V CDR1 and CDR2: SGHVS, FNYEAQ. In DNA, the CDR3 is TGTGCCAGCAGCTTAGCGCAGGATCAGCCCCAGCATTTT. Translating it yields CASSLAQDQPQHF.

V usage is TRBV6-5 and J usage is TRBJ1-5; 8 nucleotides match TRBD1. V was clipped by 5 bases and J by 2 bases; unmatched bases: 2. CDR1 and CDR2 (germline): MNHEY, SVGAGI. This CDR3 is built from 14 residues. Written as DNA, the CDR3 is TGTGCCAGCAGTCAGGACAGGGGCAATCAGCCCCAGCATTTT. Encoded protein: CASSQDRGNQPQHF.

This clone was seen only a few times. The CDR3 DNA sequence: TGTGCCAGCAGCAGAGACAGGGGGGGGTACGAGCAGTACTTC. Residues: CASSRDRGGYEQYF. The rearrangement links TRBV5-6 to TRBJ2-7; 9 nucleotides line up with TRBD1. The length of the CDR3 is 14 residues. V was pared by 4 bases and J by 4 bases, with 6 bases of the junction left unmatched. Looked up from germline, CDR1 is SGHDT and CDR2 is YYEEEE.

The chain joins TRBV7-2 to TRBJ1-5; D not resolved. Germline V lookup: CDR1 SGHTA, CDR2 FQGNSA. V lost 6 bases and J lost 9, with 15 bases in between. This CDR3 is 13 amino acids long. This chain's CDR3 is CASRQDLVSPQHF. The CDR3 DNA follows: TGTGCCAGCAGACAAGACTTAGTTTCGCCCCAGCATTTT.

This clone turned up a few times. The chain is built from TRBV7-8 and TRBJ2-7; 7 nucleotides agree with TRBD2. V was pared by 8 bases and J by 0 bases, with 7 bases of the junction left unmatched. Germline CDR1 and CDR2: SGHVS and FQNEAQ. The CDR3 spans 14 residues. The CDR3 protein is CASQAGRSSYEQYF. DNA for the CDR3: TGTGCCAGCCAAGCGGGACGGAGCTCCTACGAGCAGTACTTC. Drawing the rest from reference TRBV7-8 and TRBJ2-7, the complete variable domain is GAGVSQSPRYKVAKRGQDVALRCDPISGHVSLFWYQQALGQGPEFLTYFQNEAQLDKSGLPSDRFFAERPEGSVSTLKIQRTQQEDSAVYLCASQAGRSSYEQYFGPGTRLTVT.

The chain joins TRBV19 to TRBJ1-2; a possible D gene is TRBD1 (6 bases). V was clipped by 6 bases and J by 7 bases, with 21 bases between them. Germline V gene lookup returns CDR1 LNHDA and CDR2 SQIVND (reference sequence). The CDR3 extends over 15 amino acids. CDR3 protein: CASRGIENRAGGYTF. The CDR3 nucleotides read TGTGCCAGTAGGGGAATAGAGAACAGGGCTGGTGGCTACACCTTC.

This chain connects TRBV27 to TRBJ2-3; tentative D call: TRBD1 (5 bases). CDR1 and CDR2 from the germline V gene are MNHEY and SMNVEV (reference sequence). The CDR3 totals 11 residues. V shed 7 bases and J shed 6 bases, with 8 bases lying between them. The CDR3 DNA follows: TGTGCCAGCACCAAGGGGGATACGCAGTATTTT. Its translation: CASTKGDTQYF.

The gene calls are TRBV27 and TRBJ2-7; TRBD1 agrees at 8 bases. The CDR3 is 14 amino acids. Germline V lookup: CDR1 MNHEY, CDR2 SMNVEV (reference sequence). V dropped 5 bases and J dropped 6; count of bases not matched to a gene: 9. The CDR3 spells CASSPGQGGGEQYF. Here the CDR3 DNA reads TGTGCCAGCAGTCCCGGACAGGGCGGCGGCGAGCAGTACTTC.

This sequence joins TRBV4-1 and TRBJ2-5, with TRBD2 matching over 9 bases. The V gene's germline CDR1 is MGHRA and CDR2 YSYEKL. This CDR3 has 18 amino acids. Unmatched junction bases numbered 9, after V lost 0 bases and J lost 1 base. Written as DNA, the CDR3 is TGCGCCAGCAGCCAAGATCGTTGGGGCGGGGGGGTCCAAGAGACCCAGTACTTC. Translating it yields CASSQDRWGGGVQETQYF.

The V and J genes are TRBV5-1 and TRBJ2-5, with D possibly matching TRBD2 (5 bases). From germline, CDR1 is SGHRS and CDR2 YFSETQ. V lost 4 bases, J lost 6 bases, and 13 bases lay in between. The CDR3 consists of 13 residues. The CDR3 DNA reads as TGCGCCAGCAGCCTGGACGGGATTCAGACCCAGTACTTC. It translates to CASSLDGIQTQYF.